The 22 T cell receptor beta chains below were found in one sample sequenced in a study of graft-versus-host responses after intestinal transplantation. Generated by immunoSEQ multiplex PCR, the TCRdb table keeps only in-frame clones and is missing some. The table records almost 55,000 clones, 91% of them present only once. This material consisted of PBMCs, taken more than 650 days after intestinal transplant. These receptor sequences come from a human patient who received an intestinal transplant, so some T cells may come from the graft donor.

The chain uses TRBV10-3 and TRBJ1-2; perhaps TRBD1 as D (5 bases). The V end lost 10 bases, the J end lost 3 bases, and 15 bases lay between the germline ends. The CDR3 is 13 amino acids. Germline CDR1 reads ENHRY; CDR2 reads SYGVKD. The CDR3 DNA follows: TGTGCCACCTTGCCGGGGACTGACTATGGCTACACCTTC. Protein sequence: CATLPGTDYGYTF.

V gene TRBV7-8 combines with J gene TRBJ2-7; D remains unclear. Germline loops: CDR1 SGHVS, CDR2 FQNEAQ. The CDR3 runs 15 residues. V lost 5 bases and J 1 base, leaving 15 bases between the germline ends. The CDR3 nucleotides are TGTGCCAGCAGCCGAGACTCGGGCTCATCCTACGAGCAGTACTTC. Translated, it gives CASSRDSGSSYEQYF.

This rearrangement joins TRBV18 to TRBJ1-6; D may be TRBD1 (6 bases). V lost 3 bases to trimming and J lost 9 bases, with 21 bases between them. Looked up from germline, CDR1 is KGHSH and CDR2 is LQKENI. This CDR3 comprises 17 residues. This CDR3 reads CASSPEWAGGKGSPLHF. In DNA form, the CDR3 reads TGTGCCAGCTCACCCGAGTGGGCCGGGGGCAAGGGTTCACCCCTCCACTTT.

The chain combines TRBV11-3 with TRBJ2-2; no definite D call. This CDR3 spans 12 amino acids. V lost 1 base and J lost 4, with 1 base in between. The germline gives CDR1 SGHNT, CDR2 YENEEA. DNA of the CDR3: TGTGCCAGCAGCTTAGGCACCGGGGAGCTGTTTTTT. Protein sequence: CASSLGTGELFF.

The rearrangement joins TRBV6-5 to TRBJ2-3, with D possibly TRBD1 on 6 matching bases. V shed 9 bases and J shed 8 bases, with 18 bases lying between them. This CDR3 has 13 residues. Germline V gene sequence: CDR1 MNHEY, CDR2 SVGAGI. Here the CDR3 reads CASMRQGNRTQYF. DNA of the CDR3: TGTGCCAGTATGCGGCAGGGGAATCGTACGCAGTATTTT.

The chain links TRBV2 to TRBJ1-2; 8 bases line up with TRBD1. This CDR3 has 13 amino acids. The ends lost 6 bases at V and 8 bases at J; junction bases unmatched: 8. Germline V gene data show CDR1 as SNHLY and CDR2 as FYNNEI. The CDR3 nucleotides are TGTGCCAGCAGGGGACAGGTCACTCGGGGCTACACCTTC. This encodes CASRGQVTRGYTF.

The CDR3 nucleotides are TGCGCCAGCAGCCAAAGCGGCGGGGGACTTAGCACAGATACGCAGTATTTT. It codes for CASSQSGGGLSTDTQYF. The rearrangement links TRBV4-1 to TRBJ2-3; 7 bases agree with TRBD2. Germline V gene data show CDR1 as MGHRA and CDR2 as YSYEKL. CDR3 length: 17 residues. J gave up 0 bases and V 2 bases, and 8 bases lay outside the gene matches.

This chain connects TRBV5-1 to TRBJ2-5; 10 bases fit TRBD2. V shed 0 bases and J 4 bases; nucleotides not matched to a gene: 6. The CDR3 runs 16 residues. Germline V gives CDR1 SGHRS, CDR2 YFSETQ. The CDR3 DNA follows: TGCGCCAGCAGCTTGGAGGCTAGCGGGGGCTCAGAGACCCAGTACTTC. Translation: CASSLEASGGSETQYF.

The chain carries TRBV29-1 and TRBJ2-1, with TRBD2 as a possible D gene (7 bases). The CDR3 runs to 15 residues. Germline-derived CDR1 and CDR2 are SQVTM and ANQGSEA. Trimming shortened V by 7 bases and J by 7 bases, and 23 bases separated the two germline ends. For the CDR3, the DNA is TGCAGCGCTCCTCAAGGGGGGGGGTTACAAAATGAGCAGTTCTTC. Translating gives CSAPQGGGLQNEQFF.

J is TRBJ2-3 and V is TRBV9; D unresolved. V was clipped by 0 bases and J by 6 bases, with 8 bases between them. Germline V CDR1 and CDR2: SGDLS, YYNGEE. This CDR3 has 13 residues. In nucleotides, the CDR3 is TGTGCCAGCAGCGTAGGGTGGGTTGATACGCAGTATTTT. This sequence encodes CASSVGWVDTQYF.

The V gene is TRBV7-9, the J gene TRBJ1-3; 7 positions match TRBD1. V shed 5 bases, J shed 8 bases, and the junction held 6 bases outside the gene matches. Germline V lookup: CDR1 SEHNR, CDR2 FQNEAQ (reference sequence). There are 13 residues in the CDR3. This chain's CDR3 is CASSTTGEHTIYF. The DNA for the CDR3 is TGTGCCAGCAGCACTACAGGGGAACACACCATATATTTT.

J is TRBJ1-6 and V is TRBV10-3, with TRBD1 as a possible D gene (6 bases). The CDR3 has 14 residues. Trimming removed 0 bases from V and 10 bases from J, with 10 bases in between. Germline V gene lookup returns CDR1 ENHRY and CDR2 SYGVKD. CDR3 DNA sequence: TGTGCCATCAGTGAGTCGAGGGGGGACTCACCCCTCCACTTT. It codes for CAISESRGDSPLHF.

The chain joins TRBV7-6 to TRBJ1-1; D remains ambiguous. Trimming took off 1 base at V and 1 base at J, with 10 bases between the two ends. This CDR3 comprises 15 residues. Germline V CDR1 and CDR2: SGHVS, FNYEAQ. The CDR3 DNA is TGTGCCAGCAGCTTAGAGGTAGCAGCGAACACTGAAGCTTTCTTT. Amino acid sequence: CASSLEVAANTEAFF.

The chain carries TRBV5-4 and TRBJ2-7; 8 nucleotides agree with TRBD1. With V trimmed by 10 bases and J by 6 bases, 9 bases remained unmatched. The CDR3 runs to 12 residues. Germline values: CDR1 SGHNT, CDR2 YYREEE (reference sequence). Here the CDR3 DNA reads TGTGCCGGGGGGACAGGTGGTTCCGAGCAGTACTTC. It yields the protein CAGGTGGSEQYF.

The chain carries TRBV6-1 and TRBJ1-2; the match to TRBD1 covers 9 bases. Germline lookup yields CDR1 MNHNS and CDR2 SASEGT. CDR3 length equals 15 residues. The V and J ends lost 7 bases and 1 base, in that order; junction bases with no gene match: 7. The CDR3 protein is CASTEGGQGNYGYTF. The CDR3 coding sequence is TGTGCCAGCACCGAAGGGGGACAGGGTAACTATGGCTACACCTTC.

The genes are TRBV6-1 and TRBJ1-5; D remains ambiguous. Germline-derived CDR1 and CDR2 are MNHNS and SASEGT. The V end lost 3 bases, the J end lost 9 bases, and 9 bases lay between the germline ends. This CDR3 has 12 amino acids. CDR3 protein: CASSDIYRPQHF. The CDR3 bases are TGTGCCAGCAGTGATATTTATCGGCCCCAGCATTTT.

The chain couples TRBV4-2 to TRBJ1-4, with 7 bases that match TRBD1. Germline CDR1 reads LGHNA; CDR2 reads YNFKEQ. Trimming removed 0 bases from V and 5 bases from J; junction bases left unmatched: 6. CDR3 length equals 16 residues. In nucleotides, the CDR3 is TGTGCCAGCAGCCAAGATGGGAGGGGGCGGAATGAAAAACTGTTTTTT. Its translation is CASSQDGRGRNEKLFF.

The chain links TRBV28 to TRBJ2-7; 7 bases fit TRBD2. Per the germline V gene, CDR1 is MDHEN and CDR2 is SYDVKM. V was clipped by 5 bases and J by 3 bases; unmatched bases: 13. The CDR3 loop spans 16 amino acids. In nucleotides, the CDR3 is TGTGCCAGCAGTAACCCTTCCGGGCGCGGGGGCTACGAGCAGTACTTC. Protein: CASSNPSGRGGYEQYF.

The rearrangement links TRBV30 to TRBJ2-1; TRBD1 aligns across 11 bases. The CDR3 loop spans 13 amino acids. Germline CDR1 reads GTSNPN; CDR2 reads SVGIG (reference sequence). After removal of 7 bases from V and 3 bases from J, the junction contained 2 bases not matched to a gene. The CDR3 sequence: CALDRGHYNEQFF. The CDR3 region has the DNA TGTGCCTTGGACAGGGGGCACTACAATGAGCAGTTCTTC.

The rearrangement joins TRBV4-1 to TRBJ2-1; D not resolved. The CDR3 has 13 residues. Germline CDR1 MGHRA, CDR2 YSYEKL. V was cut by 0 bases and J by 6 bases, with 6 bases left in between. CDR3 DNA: TGCGCCAGCAGCCAAGACGAAGGCAATGAGCAGTTCTTC. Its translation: CASSQDEGNEQFF.

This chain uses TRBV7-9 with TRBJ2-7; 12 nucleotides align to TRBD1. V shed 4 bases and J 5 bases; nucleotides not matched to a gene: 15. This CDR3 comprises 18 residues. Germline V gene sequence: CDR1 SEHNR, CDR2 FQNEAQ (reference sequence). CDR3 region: CASSSGTGGPQASHEQYF. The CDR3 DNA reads TGTGCCAGCAGCTCGGGGACAGGGGGCCCTCAAGCTTCCCACGAGCAGTACTTC.

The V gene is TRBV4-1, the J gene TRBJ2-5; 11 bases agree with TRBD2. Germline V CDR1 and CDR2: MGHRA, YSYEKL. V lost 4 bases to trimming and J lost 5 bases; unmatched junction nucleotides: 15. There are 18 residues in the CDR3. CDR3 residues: CASSPRGGLAGGRETQYF. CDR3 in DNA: TGCGCCAGCAGCCCCCGGGGGGGCCTAGCGGGGGGTCGGGAGACCCAGTACTTC.